Presented here are 3 T cell receptor beta chains from one specimen sequenced in a study of blood T cell repertoires in COVID-19. Sequencing was performed with immunoSEQ multiplex PCR; in TCRdb, only in-frame clones are kept and a portion is missing. This sample has roughly 300,000 clones, with approximately 87% found just once. The specimen was peripheral blood. These TCRs come from a woman under 40 with COVID-19, enrolled during active disease.

V and J are TRBV6-2 or TRBV6-3 and TRBJ2-7, with D maybe TRBD2 (5 bases). CDR1 is MNHEY, CDR2 SVGEGT, per germline. There are 14 residues in the CDR3. V was pared by 5 bases and J by 0 bases, with 11 bases between. CDR3 protein: CASSIPGSSYEQYF. In DNA, the CDR3 is TGTGCCAGCAGTATACCGGGGAGCTCCTACGAGCAGTACTTC.

V gene TRBV7-9 combines with J gene TRBJ2-1, with D possibly TRBD2 on 7 matching bases. The CDR3 length is 11 residues. Germline CDR1 reads SEHNR; CDR2 reads FQNEAQ (reference sequence). V was shortened by 5 bases and J by 15 bases, with 14 bases between the two germline ends. The CDR3 sequence: CASSPTGGPFF. CDR3 sequence (DNA): TGTGCCAGCAGCCCGACCGGGGGGCCGTTCTTC.

This clone came up many times. The chain carries TRBV4-1 and TRBJ1-5, with D possibly matching TRBD1 (6 bases). The germline CDR1 and CDR2 sequences are MGHRA and YSYEKL. The ends were cut back, 2 bases at V and 5 bases at J, with 7 bases in the middle. The CDR3 runs to 13 residues. Written as DNA, the CDR3 is TGCGCCAGCAGCCAATACAGGGATCAGCCCCAGCATTTT. Translation: CASSQYRDQPQHF.